The TCR beta chain described here comes from a study of OX40 agonist ivuxolimab in advanced cancers. Study-level points and caveats: Clones of CD4+ and CD8+ blood T cells grew by week 6 at doses of 0.1 to 3.0 mg/kg.

This clone was observed once. Its antigen is not identified. Sequencing was performed with immunoSEQ multiplex PCR; in TCRdb, only in-frame clones are kept and a portion is missing. The sample has roughly 77,000 clones, 84% seen once. With 1 base removed from V and 7 bases from J, the gap between germline ends came to 16 bases. CDR1 and CDR2 from the germline V gene are SGHTA and FQGNSA. The CDR3 spans 15 residues. Peripheral blood came from all dose cohorts at three timepoints. The chain has TRBV7-2 and TRBJ1-2; D not resolved. Here the sequenced sample was CD4+ or CD8+ T cells sorted from blood, taken in a trial of the OX40 agonist ivuxolimab. The receptor comes from an adult with an advanced solid tumor such as melanoma, head and neck, liver or kidney cancer. The DNA of the CDR3 is TGTGCCAGCAGCTTAGGATTGTCCGGAGTGGGTGGCTACACCTTC. Translated: CASSLGLSGVGGYTF.